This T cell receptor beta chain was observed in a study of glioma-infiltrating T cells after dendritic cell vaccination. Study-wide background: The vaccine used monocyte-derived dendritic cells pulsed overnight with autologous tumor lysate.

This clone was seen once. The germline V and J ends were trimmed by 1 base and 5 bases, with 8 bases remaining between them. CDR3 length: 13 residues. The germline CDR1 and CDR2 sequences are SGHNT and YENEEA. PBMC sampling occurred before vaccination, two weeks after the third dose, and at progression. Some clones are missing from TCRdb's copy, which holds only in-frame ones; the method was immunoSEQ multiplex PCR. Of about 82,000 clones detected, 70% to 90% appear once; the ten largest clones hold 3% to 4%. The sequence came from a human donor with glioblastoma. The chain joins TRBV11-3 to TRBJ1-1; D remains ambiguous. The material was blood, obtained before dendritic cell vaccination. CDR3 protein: CASSLVPGTEAFF. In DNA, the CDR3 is TGTGCCAGCAGCTTAGTCCCCGGGACTGAAGCTTTCTTT.